Sequencing of this T cell receptor (beta chain) was carried out in a study of blood T cell repertoires in COVID-19. The overall study: From T cells, B-cell-depleted T cells, or PBMCs came the material, which was cDNA or gDNA.

The ends were cut back, 0 bases at V and 0 bases at J, with 9 bases in the middle. This CDR3 region has 15 residues. As processed by the authors: Amplifying reference gene primers gave estimates of nucleated cell counts. TCRdb's table, derived via immunoSEQ multiplex PCR, lists solely in-frame clones and lacks some. D and trimming come from the DNA, and the V and J calls and clone size come from that table. In the table there are over 200,000 clones, about 87% of which are singletons. This clonotype was obtained from a man aged 55 to 70 who had recovered from COVID-19. Sample: peripheral blood. The chain is built from TRBV5-3 and TRBJ1-1; D is perhaps TRBD1 (6 bases). TRBV5-3 has ORF status, its function being uncertain. CDR3 bases: TGTGCCAGAAGCTTGGGCAGGGGAGTGAACACTGAAGCTTTCTTT. It yields the protein CARSLGRGVNTEAFF.